These T cell receptor beta chains were read from a single sample in a study of OX40 agonist ivuxolimab in advanced cancers. Sequenced by immunoSEQ multiplex PCR; TCRdb stores in-frame clones only, minus some. This sample yields under 95,000 clones, of which roughly 88% are seen a single time; 6.9% belongs to the top ten. The material sequenced was CD4+ or CD8+ T cells sorted from blood, taken in a trial of the OX40 agonist ivuxolimab. These receptors were taken from an adult with an advanced solid tumor such as melanoma, head and neck, liver or kidney cancer. CDR3s include the opening cysteine and the closing phenylalanine or tryptophan. The D gene is left open where the match is weak. Size tells how often a clone was seen (once, few, many) or the class of an expanded clone, and some rows leave it out.

CDR3 | DNA | size | D | J | V
CANRSTEGEQFF | TGTGCCAACAGGTCCACCGAAGGTGAGCAGTTCTTC | few | NA | TRBJ2-1 | TRBV15
CASSDSGLGTNEKLFF | TGTGCCAGCAGTGACTCGGGACTGGGGACTAATGAAAAACTGTTTTTT | many | NA | TRBJ1-4 | TRBV25-1
CASRQGGQPQHF | TGTGCCAGTAGACAGGGGGGTCAGCCCCAGCATTTT | NA | TRBD1 | TRBJ1-5 | TRBV19
CASSLRLADYTNTGELFF | TGTGCCAGCAGCTTACGACTAGCGGATTACACTAACACCGGGGAGCTGTTTTTT | NA | TRBD2 | TRBJ2-2 | TRBV7-2
CASSSTGEGGEQYF | TGTGCCAGCAGCTCGACAGGGGAAGGCGGCGAGCAGTACTTC | NA | TRBD1 | TRBJ2-7 | TRBV11-1
CASSVTPGGSSTDTQYF | TGTGCCAGCAGTGTGACCCCGGGCGGCTCAAGCACAGATACGCAGTATTTT | NA | NA | TRBJ2-3 | TRBV6-1
CASSPTGTGKNEQFF | TGTGCCAGCAGCCCGACCGGGACAGGGAAGAATGAGCAGTTCTTC | NA | TRBD1 | TRBJ2-1 | TRBV7-3
CAWSVSSGELFF | TGTGCCTGGAGTGTAAGCTCCGGGGAGCTGTTTTTT | NA | NA | TRBJ2-2 | TRBV30
CASSDRGGTSNQPQHF | TGTGCCAGCAGTGATAGGGGGGGGACTAGCAATCAGCCCCAGCATTTT | NA | NA | TRBJ1-5 | TRBV6-1
CASSPGTSGRETQYF | TGTGCCAGCAGCCCGGGGACTAGCGGGCGTGAGACCCAGTACTTC | NA | TRBD2 | TRBJ2-5 | TRBV25-1
CASSAGDINEQFF | TGTGCCAGCAGCGCAGGGGACATCAATGAGCAGTTCTTC | NA | NA | TRBJ2-1 | TRBV9
CASSYGGGQPQHF | TGTGCCAGCAGTTACGGCGGTGGGCAGCCCCAGCATTTT | once | NA | TRBJ1-5 | TRBV6-6
CASSLPLWGHLNTEAFF | TGTGCCAGCAGCTTACCCCTTTGGGGGCACCTGAACACTGAAGCTTTCTTT | NA | NA | TRBJ1-1 | TRBV7-9
CASSSGERLSNTIYF | TGCGCCAGCAGCTCAGGGGAAAGGTTGAGTAACACCATATATTTT | NA | NA | TRBJ1-3 | TRBV5-1
CASSLDRAVGPNVLTF | TGTGCCAGCAGCTTGGACCGGGCGGTTGGGCCCAACGTCCTGACTTTC | NA | NA | TRBJ2-6 | TRBV7-8
CASSESGGLINEQFF | TGTGCCAGCAGTGAGAGCGGGGGGCTAATCAATGAGCAGTTCTTC | NA | TRBD2 | TRBJ2-1 | TRBV2
CAWRDPGQDNQPQHF | TGTGCCTGGAGAGATCCGGGACAGGACAATCAGCCCCAGCATTTT | once | TRBD1 | TRBJ1-5 | TRBV30
CASSQTGPNQPQHF | TGTGCCAGCAGCCAGACAGGGCCCAATCAGCCCCAGCATTTT | NA | TRBD1 | TRBJ1-5 | TRBV6-6
CASSLLYSPLHF | TGTGCCAGCAGCTTGTTGTATTCACCCCTCCACTTT | NA | NA | TRBJ1-6 | TRBV7-2
CASSLGATGPSTDTQYF | TGTGCTAGCAGCTTGGGAGCGACAGGGCCTAGCACAGATACGCAGTATTTT | NA | TRBD1 | TRBJ2-3 | TRBV7-7
CASSFLRLAGEYNEQFF | TGTGCCAGCAGCTTCCTCCGACTAGCGGGGGAATACAATGAGCAGTTCTTC | NA | TRBD2 | TRBJ2-1 | TRBV11-2
CAISDRRTGHESSYGYTF | TGTGCCATCAGTGACCGGAGAACCGGACACGAGAGTAGCTATGGCTACACCTTC | NA | NA | TRBJ1-2 | TRBV10-3
CATSRDHYTQYF | TGTGCCACCAGCAGAGACCACTATACGCAGTATTTT | once | NA | TRBJ2-3 | TRBV15
CASSLAGQVNQPQHF | TGTGCCAGCAGCTTGGCGGGACAGGTCAATCAGCCCCAGCATTTT | NA | TRBD1 | TRBJ1-5 | TRBV5-4
CASSKGGNTEAFF | TGTGCCAGCAGTAAAGGCGGGAACACTGAAGCTTTCTTT | NA | NA | TRBJ1-1 | TRBV27
CASSERDRGRNTEAFF | TGTGCCAGCAGTGAACGGGACAGGGGACGGAACACTGAAGCTTTCTTT | NA | TRBD1 | TRBJ1-1 | TRBV6-1
CAWSPQNTEAFF | TGTGCCTGGAGCCCACAGAACACTGAAGCTTTCTTT | few | NA | TRBJ1-1 | TRBV30
CASSQVLDSNQPQHF | TGCGCCAGCAGCCAAGTATTAGATAGCAATCAGCCCCAGCATTTT | NA | NA | TRBJ1-5 | TRBV4-1